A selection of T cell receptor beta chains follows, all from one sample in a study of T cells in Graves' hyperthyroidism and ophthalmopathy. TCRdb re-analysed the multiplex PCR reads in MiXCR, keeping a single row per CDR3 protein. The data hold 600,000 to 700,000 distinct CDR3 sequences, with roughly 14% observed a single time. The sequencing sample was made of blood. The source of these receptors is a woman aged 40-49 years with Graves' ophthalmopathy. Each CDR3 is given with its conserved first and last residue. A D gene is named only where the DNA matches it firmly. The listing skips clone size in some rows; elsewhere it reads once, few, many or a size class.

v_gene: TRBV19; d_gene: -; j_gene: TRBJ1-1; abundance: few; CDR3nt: TGTGCCGGTAGTCCAGGGAACACTGAAGCTTTCTTT; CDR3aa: CAGSPGNTEAFF
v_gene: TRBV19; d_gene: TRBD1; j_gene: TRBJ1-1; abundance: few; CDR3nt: TGTGCCAGTAGTACCCTCCCGGGACAGAATCAGAACACTGAAGCTTTCTTT; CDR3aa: CASSTLPGQNQNTEAFF
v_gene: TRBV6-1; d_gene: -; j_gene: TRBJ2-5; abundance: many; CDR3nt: TGTGCCAGCAGTGCGGGCCCCCCGGAGACCCAGTACTTC; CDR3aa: CASSAGPPETQYF
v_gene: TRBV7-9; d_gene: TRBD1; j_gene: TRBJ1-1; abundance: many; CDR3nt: TGTGCCAGCAGCCCTCCGACAGGGGGTCCCACTGAAGCTTTCTTT; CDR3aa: CASSPPTGGPTEAFF
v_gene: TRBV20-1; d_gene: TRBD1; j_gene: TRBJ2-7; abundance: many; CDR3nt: TGCAGTGCTAAAGGGACAGGGGGCCACGAGCAGTACTTC; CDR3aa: CSAKGTGGHEQYF
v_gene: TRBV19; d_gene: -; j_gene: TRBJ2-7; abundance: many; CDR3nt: TGTGCCAGTAGTATAAAGGACACATACTACGAGCAGTACTTC; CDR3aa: CASSIKDTYYEQYF
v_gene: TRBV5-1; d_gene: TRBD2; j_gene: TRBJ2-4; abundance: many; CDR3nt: TGCGCCAGCAGACGGGCTACTAGCGGGAACATTCAGTACTTC; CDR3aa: CASRRATSGNIQYF
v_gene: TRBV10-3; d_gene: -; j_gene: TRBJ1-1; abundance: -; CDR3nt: TGTGCCATCACTAGGCAGACTGAGTCTGAAGCTTTCTTT; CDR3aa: CAITRQTESEAFF
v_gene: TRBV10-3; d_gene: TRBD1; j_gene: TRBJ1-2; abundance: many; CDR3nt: TGTGCCATCAGTGGGGGACAGGGGAACTATGGCTACACCTTC; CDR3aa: CAISGGQGNYGYTF
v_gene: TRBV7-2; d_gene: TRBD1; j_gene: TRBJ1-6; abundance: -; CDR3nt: TGTGCCAGCAGCTTAGGAAGGACAGGGCCGAATTCACCCCTCCACTTT; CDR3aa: CASSLGRTGPNSPLHF
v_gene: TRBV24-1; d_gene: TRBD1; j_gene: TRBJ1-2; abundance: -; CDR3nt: TGTGCCACCAGTGACACCAGACAGGGGAGCTATGGCTACACCTTC; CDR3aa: CATSDTRQGSYGYTF
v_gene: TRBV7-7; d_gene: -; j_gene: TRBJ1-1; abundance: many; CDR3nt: TGTGCTAGCAGCTTTAGGACAAAAACTGAAGCTTTCTTT; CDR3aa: CASSFRTKTEAFF
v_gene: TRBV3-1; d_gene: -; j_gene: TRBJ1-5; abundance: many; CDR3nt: TGTGCCAGCAGCCAAGATCGGGAACAGCCCCAGCATTTT; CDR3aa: CASSQDREQPQHF
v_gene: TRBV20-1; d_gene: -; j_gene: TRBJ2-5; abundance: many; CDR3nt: TGCAGTGCTAGTAGGGGGGGAGAGACCCAGTACTTC; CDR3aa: CSASRGGETQYF
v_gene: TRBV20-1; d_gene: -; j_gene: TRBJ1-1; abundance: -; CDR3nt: TGCAGTGCTAGTGGTGGAACTGTGCTCACCAACACTGAAGCTTTCTTT; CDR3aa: CSASGGTVLTNTEAFF
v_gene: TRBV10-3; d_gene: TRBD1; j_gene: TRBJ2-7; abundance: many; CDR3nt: TGTGCCATCAGTGCTTCGGGACAGGGGGTCTACGAGCAGTACTTC; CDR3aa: CAISASGQGVYEQYF
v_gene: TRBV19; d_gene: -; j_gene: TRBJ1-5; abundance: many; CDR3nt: TGTGCCACCCGGGAGAATAGCAATCAGCCCCAGCATTTT; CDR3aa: CATRENSNQPQHF
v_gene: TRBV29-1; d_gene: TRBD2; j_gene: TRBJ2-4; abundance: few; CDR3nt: TGCAGCGTTTTAGGACTAGGGGAAAACATTCAGTACTTC; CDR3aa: CSVLGLGENIQYF
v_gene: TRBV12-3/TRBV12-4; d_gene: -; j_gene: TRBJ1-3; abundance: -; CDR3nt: TGTGCCAGCAGTTTGAGTCGAACAGCCGGCACTGGAAACACCATATATTTT; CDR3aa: CASSLSRTAGTGNTIYF
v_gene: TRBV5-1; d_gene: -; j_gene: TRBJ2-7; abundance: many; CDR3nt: TGCGCCAGCAGCTTGTCTCGAACGCACTATACGAGAGGGAACGAGCAGTACTTC; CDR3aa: CASSLSRTHYTRGNEQYF
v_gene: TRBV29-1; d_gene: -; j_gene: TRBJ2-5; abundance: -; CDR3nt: TGCAGCGTTGTATTCTTCGGAGACCTCGGAGAGACCCAGTACTTC; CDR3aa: CSVVFFGDLGETQYF
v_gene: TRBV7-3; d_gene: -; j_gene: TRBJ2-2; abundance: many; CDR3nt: TGTGCCAGCAGGAAATCCCTTCGAGAAAACACCGGGGAGCTGTTTTTT; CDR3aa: CASRKSLRENTGELFF
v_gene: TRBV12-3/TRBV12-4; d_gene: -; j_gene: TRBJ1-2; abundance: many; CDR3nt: TGTGCCAGCAGTTTTAGTGTGTCGGGCTACACCTTC; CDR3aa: CASSFSVSGYTF
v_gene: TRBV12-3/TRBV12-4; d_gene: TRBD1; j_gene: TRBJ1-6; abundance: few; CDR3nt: TGTGCCAGCAACGTACAGGGGTATAATTCACCCCTCCACTTT; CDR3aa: CASNVQGYNSPLHF
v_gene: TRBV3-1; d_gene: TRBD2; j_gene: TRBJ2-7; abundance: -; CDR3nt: TGTGCCAGCAGCCAAATGACTAGCGCTGCCTACGAGCAGTACTTC; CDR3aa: CASSQMTSAAYEQYF
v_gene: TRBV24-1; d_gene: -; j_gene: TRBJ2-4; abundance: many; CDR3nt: TGTGCCACCAGTGATTTGCACGGGGGAATTCAGTACTTC; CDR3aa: CATSDLHGGIQYF
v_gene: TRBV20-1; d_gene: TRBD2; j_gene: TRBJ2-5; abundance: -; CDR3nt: TGCAGTGCTGGGACTAGCGGGGTGACAGAGACCCAGTACTTC; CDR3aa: CSAGTSGVTETQYF
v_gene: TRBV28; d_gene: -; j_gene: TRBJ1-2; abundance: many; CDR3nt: TGTGCCAGCACCCTAGAGGGCAGAAACTATGGCTACACCTTC; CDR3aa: CASTLEGRNYGYTF
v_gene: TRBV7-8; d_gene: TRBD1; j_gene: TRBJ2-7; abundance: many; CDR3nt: TGTGCCAGCACCAAGGGGGCGCGTATCAACGAGCAGTACTTC; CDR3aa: CASTKGARINEQYF
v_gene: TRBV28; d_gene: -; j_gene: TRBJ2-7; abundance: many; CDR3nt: TGTGCCAGCAGTTTAGGTCCAGCGATTGGCTACGAGCAGTACTTC; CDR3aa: CASSLGPAIGYEQYF